This is a list of T cell receptor beta chains from one sample in a study of T cell responses to AZD1222 COVID-19 vaccine. Sequencing used immunoSEQ multiplex PCR; TCRdb keeps in-frame clones, though not all of them. The table has roughly 120,000 clones, 92% seen once. The input for sequencing was peripheral blood, taken 28 days after the second AZD1222 dose. All receptors derive from an adult who received the AZD1222 COVID-19 vaccine. CDR3s include the opening cysteine and the closing phenylalanine or tryptophan. D genes are given only for firm matches. Clone size appears in some rows only: once, few, many, or a class for an expanded clone.

j_call clone_size v_call d_call cdr3_aa cdr3_nt
TRBJ2-1 . TRBV2 TRBD1 CASSEAQGRGLLTSYNEQFF TGTGCCAGCAGTGAAGCGCAGGGCAGGGGGCTATTAACCTCCTACAATGAGCAGTTCTTC
TRBJ1-1 . TRBV29-1 . CSVLENRNTEAFF TGCAGCGTTCTAGAGAACCGGAACACTGAAGCTTTCTTT
TRBJ1-2 once TRBV10-3 TRBD1 CAISELTGGTYGYTF TGTGCCATCAGTGAGCTAACAGGGGGAACCTATGGCTACACCTTC
TRBJ2-3 . TRBV7-3 . CASSLGLGPGTDTQYF TGTGCCAGCAGCTTAGGTCTAGGCCCCGGCACAGATACGCAGTATTTT
TRBJ1-5 . TRBV28 . CASNRQISNQPQHF TGTGCCAGCAATAGGCAGATTAGCAATCAGCCCCAGCATTTT
TRBJ1-2 . TRBV5-6 . CASSLLGPGGYTF TGTGCCAGCAGCTTGTTAGGGCCGGGGGGCTACACCTTC
TRBJ2-7 few TRBV27 TRBD2 CASSPGLAGIYEQYF TGTGCCAGCAGTCCCGGACTAGCGGGGATCTACGAGCAGTACTTC
TRBJ2-5 . TRBV5-1 TRBD1 CASSLGTGSTQETQYF TGCGCCAGCAGCTTGGGGACAGGCTCCACCCAAGAGACCCAGTACTTC
TRBJ2-1 . TRBV6-5 TRBD2 CASRRAGKYNEQFF TGTGCCAGCAGGAGAGCGGGGAAATACAATGAGCAGTTCTTC
TRBJ1-5 . TRBV20-1 TRBD1 CSASPTGARQPQHF TGCAGTGCTAGTCCGACAGGGGCGCGTCAGCCCCAGCATTTT
TRBJ1-1 . TRBV25-1 . CASSDRTNTEAFF TGTGCCAGTTCGGACCGAACGAACACTGAAGCTTTCTTT